Each of the 29 T cell receptor beta chains below was sequenced from the same sample in a study of blood T cell repertoires in COVID-19. Assay used: immunoSEQ multiplex PCR; TCRdb lists only in-frame clones, some missing. The sample lists about 36,000 clones, around 78% seen once, with less than 40% in the top ten. Sequences were obtained from peripheral blood. These receptors all stem from a man in his sixties with acute or convalescent COVID-19.

This clone was observed once. CDR3 protein: CASSLWLADYNEQFF. The DNA of the CDR3 is TGCGCCAGCAGCTTGTGGCTAGCGGATTACAATGAGCAGTTCTTC. This sequence joins TRBV5-1 and TRBJ2-1, with TRBD2 matching over 7 bases. Germline lookup yields CDR1 SGHRS and CDR2 YFSETQ. V lost 1 base to trimming and J lost 4 bases; unmatched junction nucleotides: 5. This CDR3 has 15 residues. Combining the CDR3 with reference TRBV5-1 and TRBJ2-1 gives the whole variable domain KAGVTQTPRYLIKTRGQQVTLSCSPISGHRSVSWYQQTPGQGLQFLFEYFSETQRNKGNFPGRFSGRQFSNSRSEMNVSTLELGDSALYLCASSLWLADYNEQFFGPGTRLTVL.

The rearrangement uses TRBV24-1 and TRBJ2-7; a possible D gene is TRBD1 (6 bases). V dropped 9 bases and J dropped 0 bases, with 11 bases sitting between them. Germline assignment: CDR1 KGHDR and CDR2 SFDVKD. This CDR3 is built from 13 residues. This chain's CDR3 is CATQNRDSYEQYF. CDR3 nucleotide sequence: TGTGCCACCCAGAACAGGGACTCCTACGAGCAGTACTTC.

This clone was detected only a few times. The chain links TRBV5-4 to TRBJ2-2; TRBD1 might be the D (5 bases). V dropped 0 bases and J dropped 10 bases, with 13 bases sitting between them. From germline, CDR1 is SGHNT and CDR2 YYREEE (reference sequence). The CDR3 totals 14 residues. As DNA, the CDR3 is TGTGCCAGCAGCTTGGAGCAGGGTTGGGAGGAGCTGTTTTTT. This codes for CASSLEQGWEELFF. The whole variable domain, filled in from reference TRBV5-4 and TRBJ2-2, reads ETGVTQSPTHLIKTRGQQVTLRCSSQSGHNTVSWYQQALGQGPQFIFQYYREEENGRGNFPPRFSGLQFPNYSSELNVNALELDDSALYLCASSLEQGWEELFFGEGSRLTVL.

This chain links TRBV3-1 (or the pseudogene TRBV3-2) with TRBJ2-1; 7 nucleotides align to TRBD2. Germline loops: CDR1 LGHDT, CDR2 YNNKEL (reference sequence). The CDR3 loop spans 16 amino acids. V shed 0 bases, J shed 4 bases, and the junction held 6 bases outside the gene matches. This CDR3 reads CASSQDQTSVYNEQFF. The CDR3 region has the DNA TGTGCCAGCAGCCAAGATCAAACTAGCGTATACAATGAGCAGTTCTTC.

The V and J genes are TRBV27 and TRBJ2-3, with 7 bases lining up with TRBD2. This CDR3 contains 14 residues. V shed 2 bases, J shed 3 bases, and the junction held 2 bases outside the gene matches. Germline V gene sequence: CDR1 MNHEY, CDR2 SMNVEV (reference sequence). This CDR3 reads CASSLGRGTDTQYF. CDR3 nucleotide sequence: TGTGCCAGCAGTTTAGGGCGGGGGACAGATACGCAGTATTTT.

This clone is a singleton in its sample. V gene TRBV10-3 combines with J gene TRBJ2-1; 7 nucleotides agree with TRBD1. The CDR3 contains 15 residues. V was clipped by 6 bases and J by 7 bases; unmatched bases: 12. Per germline, CDR1 ENHRY and CDR2 SYGVKD. This CDR3 reads CAIRPGQVGMNEQFF. In DNA, the CDR3 is TGTGCCATCAGGCCAGGACAGGTGGGAATGAATGAGCAGTTCTTC.

The chain combines TRBV11-3 with TRBJ2-7; 8 bases are a match to TRBD2. Trimming took 3 bases from V and 2 from J; bases not matched to a gene: 6. CDR1 is SGHNT, CDR2 YENEEA, per germline. The CDR3 runs to 15 residues. The CDR3 bases are TGTGCCAGCAGCTTGCTACGCGGGGGGACCTACGAGCAGTACTTC. This gives the protein CASSLLRGGTYEQYF.

Only a few counts were recorded for this clone. V and J are TRBV11-3 and TRBJ1-2, with D possibly matching TRBD1 (6 bases). The germline CDR1 and CDR2 sequences are SGHNT and YENEEA. V was trimmed by 6 bases and J by 0 bases, leaving 14 bases between them. This CDR3 contains 15 residues. The CDR3 spells CASSYGTSSNYGYTF. The CDR3 coding sequence is TGTGCCAGCAGTTATGGGACATCCTCTAACTATGGCTACACCTTC.

This clone was seen just once. The chain combines TRBV19 with TRBJ2-5; 11 positions match TRBD1. V shed 5 bases and J 4 bases; nucleotides not matched to a gene: 6. Germline CDR1 and CDR2: LNHDA and SQIVND (reference sequence). This CDR3 has 15 amino acids. DNA of the CDR3: TGTGCCAGTAGTGCGGCCGGGACAGGGGGAGAGACCCAGTACTTC. Translated, it gives CASSAAGTGGETQYF.

The chain is built from TRBV19 and TRBJ1-1; D unclear. This CDR3 spans 14 amino acids. Per the germline V gene, CDR1 is LNHDA and CDR2 is SQIVND (reference sequence). V gave up 7 bases and J gave up 1 base, with 13 bases separating them. The CDR3 reads CASTIRSGNTEAFF. CDR3 nucleotides: TGTGCCAGTACCATCCGGTCGGGGAACACTGAAGCTTTCTTT.

The V call is TRBV9, the J call TRBJ2-5; tentatively, D is TRBD2 (6 bases). The V end was cut by 0 bases, the J end by 9 bases, with 24 bases between. The germline V gene has CDR1 SGDLS and CDR2 YYNGEE. CDR3 size: 17 residues. CDR3 in amino acids: CASSVAPGGGGNLAQYF. CDR3 bases: TGTGCCAGCAGCGTAGCCCCCGGTGGGGGAGGCAATCTGGCCCAGTACTTC.

The chain carries TRBV5-6 and TRBJ1-1; D is unresolved. V gave up 0 bases and J gave up 5 bases, with 14 bases separating them. The germline V gene has CDR1 SGHDT and CDR2 YYEEEE. The CDR3 is 15 residues long. The CDR3 region is CASSLVGWRRTEAFF. The CDR3, as DNA: TGTGCCAGCAGCTTGGTTGGGTGGCGGAGGACTGAAGCTTTCTTT.

This rearrangement joins TRBV6-9 to TRBJ1-3; 7 bases fit TRBD1. Trimming cost V 0 bases and J 4 bases; bases outside gene matches: 9. Germline assignment: CDR1 MNHGY and CDR2 SVAAGI. This CDR3 contains 17 residues. CDR3 amino acids: CASSYSDNRGPGNTIYF. The DNA of the CDR3 is TGTGCCAGCAGTTATTCGGATAACAGGGGACCAGGAAACACCATATATTTT.

J is TRBJ2-3 and V is TRBV10-3, with 15 bases fitting TRBD2. The CDR3 consists of 16 residues. Trimming took 8 bases from V and 5 from J; bases not matched to a gene: 8. CDR1 is ENHRY and CDR2 is SYGVKD in the germline V gene. CDR3 amino acids: CAIGRTSGRVGDTQYF. The CDR3 nucleotides read TGTGCCATCGGGAGGACTAGCGGGAGGGTCGGAGATACGCAGTATTTT.

The gene calls are TRBV29-1 and TRBJ1-2; D gene uncertain. V lost 0 bases to trimming and J lost 4 bases, with 12 bases between them. Germline CDR1 and CDR2: SQVTM and ANQGSEA. CDR3 size: 14 residues. The CDR3 DNA reads TGCAGCGTTGAAGATCCGCCGAACGGCTATGGCTACACCTTC. As protein: CSVEDPPNGYGYTF.

The chain has TRBV19 and TRBJ2-3; 7 bases line up with TRBD1. CDR3 length equals 14 residues. V trimming: 5 bases; J trimming: 1 base; junction bases outside the gene matches: 3. Germline loops: CDR1 LNHDA, CDR2 SQIVND (reference sequence). In DNA form, the CDR3 reads TGTGCCAGTAGTTGGCAGGGGGGCACAGATACGCAGTATTTT. It yields the protein CASSWQGGTDTQYF.

V usage is TRBV2 and J usage is TRBJ2-7; 11 bases are shared with TRBD2. The CDR3 runs 12 residues. J gave up 5 bases and V 9 bases, and 3 bases lay outside the gene matches. Germline V lookup: CDR1 SNHLY, CDR2 FYNNEI. CDR3 residues: CASLAGGNEQYF. The CDR3 bases are TGTGCCAGTCTAGCGGGAGGCAACGAGCAGTACTTC.

V and J are TRBV11-2 and TRBJ2-7, with a possible D match to TRBD2 (7 bases). The V end lost 1 base, the J end lost 5 bases, and 12 bases lay between the germline ends. The CDR3 runs to 14 residues. Per the germline V gene, CDR1 is SGHAT and CDR2 is FQNNGV. This chain's CDR3 is CASSLVGGPNEQYF. CDR3 DNA: TGTGCCAGCAGCTTAGTGGGGGGGCCCAACGAGCAGTACTTC.

The V call is TRBV2, the J call TRBJ2-1; TRBD1 is a possible D gene (6 bases). The CDR3 loop spans 14 amino acids. The V end lost 8 bases, the J end lost 8 bases, and 19 bases lay between the germline ends. Germline V gene lookup returns CDR1 SNHLY and CDR2 FYNNEI. CDR3 amino acids: CASSRTANVDEQFF. Here the CDR3 DNA reads TGTGCCAGCTCTCGGACAGCAAACGTCGATGAGCAGTTCTTC.

The gene calls are TRBV6-5 and TRBJ2-1, with 14 positions matching TRBD2. The length of the CDR3 is 15 residues. The junction had 7 bases not matched to a gene; V was cut back by 6 bases and J by 9 bases. Germline V gives CDR1 MNHEY, CDR2 SVGAGI. The DNA for the CDR3 is TGTGCCAGCAGCACGACTAGCGGGAGGGCCTCTGAGCAGTTCTTC. It yields the protein CASSTTSGRASEQFF.

CDR3 sequence reads: CASSLGLAPDIQYF. The CDR3 nucleotides read TGTGCCAGTAGTCTCGGACTAGCCCCAGACATTCAGTACTTC. V usage is TRBV19 and J usage is TRBJ2-4; TRBD2 matches 8 bases. The CDR3 loop spans 14 amino acids. J lost 8 bases, V lost 5 bases, and 8 bases had no gene match. Germline lookup yields CDR1 LNHDA and CDR2 SQIVND (reference sequence).

V is TRBV28 and J is TRBJ2-6; D gene ambiguous. The CDR3 is 15 amino acids. Germline-derived CDR1 and CDR2 are MDHEN and SYDVKM. Trimming removed 6 bases at V and 0 bases at J, with 9 bases between. Written as DNA, the CDR3 is TGTGCCAGCAGGGGCTTCCTCTCTGGGGCCAACGTCCTGACTTTC. Translated: CASRGFLSGANVLTF.

This clone was seen just once. An end of the junction does not agree with germline; a read error may underlie this. V gene TRBV20-1 combines with J gene TRBJ2-3, with unresolved D. The CDR3 covers 10 residues. Per germline, CDR1 DFQATT and CDR2 SNEGSKA (reference sequence). The CDR3 loop is CSVPPLTGEF. In nucleotides, the CDR3 is TGCAGTGTGCCTCCCCTGACGGGTGAATTT.

The chain recombines TRBV15 with TRBJ2-3; D might be TRBD1 (6 bases). The CDR3 spans 16 residues. Germline assignment: CDR1 LNHNV and CDR2 YYDKDF (reference sequence). The germline V and J ends were trimmed by 1 base and 0 bases, with 11 bases remaining between them. The CDR3 DNA reads as TGTGCCACCAGCAGAGTGGGCGGACAGAGCACAGATACGCAGTATTTT. As protein: CATSRVGGQSTDTQYF.

This chain joins TRBV10-3 and TRBJ1-6; 8 nucleotides agree with TRBD1. Germline assignment: CDR1 ENHRY and CDR2 SYGVKD. CDR3 size: 19 residues. After removal of 5 bases from V and 0 bases from J, the junction contained 12 bases not matched to a gene. The CDR3 DNA follows: TGTGCCATCAGTACCGGGACAGGAGACTTCAGCTCCTATAATTCACCCCTCCACTTT. Encoded protein: CAISTGTGDFSSYNSPLHF.

The chain couples TRBV19 to TRBJ2-3; no clear D. With 1 base removed from V and 0 bases from J, the gap between germline ends came to 5 bases. The CDR3 has 14 residues. Germline V gene data show CDR1 as LNHDA and CDR2 as SQIVND (reference sequence). The CDR3 sequence is CASSIAGSTDTQYF. CDR3 nucleotide sequence: TGTGCCAGTAGTATAGCGGGTAGCACAGATACGCAGTATTTT.

The chain recombines TRBV20-1 with TRBJ2-3; no reliable D call. There are 13 residues in the CDR3. The V end lost 3 bases, the J end lost 6 bases, and 13 bases lay between the germline ends. Germline lookup yields CDR1 DFQATT and CDR2 SNEGSKA (reference sequence). CDR3: CSASILTEDTQYF. CDR3 bases: TGCAGTGCTAGTATATTAACGGAGGATACGCAGTATTTT.

The chain has TRBV7-2 and TRBJ1-1; D is possibly TRBD1 (6 bases). The CDR3 has 13 residues. Germline values: CDR1 SGHTA, CDR2 FQGNSA. Trimming shortened V by 4 bases and J by 3 bases, and 9 bases separated the two germline ends. CDR3 nucleotides: TGTGCCAGCAGCTCACAGGGATACACTGAAGCTTTCTTT. This translates into CASSSQGYTEAFF. The full variable domain, completed using reference TRBV7-2 and TRBJ1-1, is GAGVSQSPSNKVTEKGKDVELRCDPISGHTALYWYRQSLGQGLEFLIYFQGNSAPDKSGLPSDRFSAERTGGSVSTLTIQRTQQEDSAVYLCASSSQGYTEAFFGQGTRLTVV.

The CDR3: CASSWGQGALTNEKLFF. The DNA of the CDR3 is TGTGCCAGCAGTTGGGGACAGGGGGCGCTGACTAATGAAAAACTGTTTTTT. The chain recombines TRBV2 with TRBJ1-4; 12 positions match TRBD1. Unmatched junction bases numbered 6, after V lost 5 bases and J lost 2 bases. The CDR3 covers 17 residues. Germline V gene lookup returns CDR1 SNHLY and CDR2 FYNNEI.